This T cell receptor (beta chain) was sequenced during a study of blood T cell repertoires in COVID-19. Assignments of participants to cohorts depended upon their own reported clinical history. This table comes from immunoSEQ multiplex PCR, and its TCRdb copy is limited to in-frame clones, with some not included. The sample consists of about 130,000 clones, around four fifths of them appearing once. From germline, CDR1 is LGHDT and CDR2 YNNKEL (reference sequence). CDR3 length equals 16 residues. V gave up 4 bases and J gave up 3 bases; unmatched junction bases: 9. The TCR originated in a man aged 30 to 45 who had recovered from COVID-19. Sequenced: PBMCs or T cells enriched from blood (not recorded which). This chain links TRBV3-1 (or the pseudogene TRBV3-2) with TRBJ1-2; 9 nucleotides align to TRBD1. The CDR3 here is CASSPRDREGDYGYTF. In DNA form, the CDR3 reads TGTGCCAGCAGCCCTCGGGACAGGGAAGGGGACTATGGCTACACCTTC.